The 27 T cell receptor beta chains presented below share a single source sample, sequenced in a study of breast tumors, draining lymph nodes, adjacent tissues. TCRdb fed the multiplex PCR reads into MiXCR, producing one record per CDR3 protein. The table shows more than 50,000 distinct CDR3 sequences, with around 43% occurring only once. Source material: breast tumor tissue. All receptors come from a female donor with breast cancer. Some clones in this sample may be carry-over from other donors' samples.

As to this clonotype: It may be a read error: a sequence one base away is much more abundant. This sequence joins TRBV6-4 and TRBJ2-3; 8 bases match TRBD1. V gave up 5 bases and J gave up 1 base; unmatched junction bases: 5. Germline-derived CDR1 and CDR2 are MRHNA and SNTAGT. This CDR3 is 15 amino acids long. The CDR3 region is CASSQQGGGTDTQYF. The CDR3 coding sequence is TGTGCCAGCAGTCAACAGGGGGGAGGCACAGATACGCAGTATTTT.

This clonotype was recorded a few times. At one boundary the junction diverges from the germline segment, which might be a read error. This sequence joins TRBV3-1 and TRBJ2-7; D may match TRBD1 or TRBD2 (6 bases each). The CDR3 length is 14 residues. CDR1 LGHDT and CDR2 YNNKEL come from the germline V gene (reference sequence). The CDR3 here is CAGSQGGLSYEQYF. In DNA form, the CDR3 reads TGCGCCGGCAGCCAAGGGGGACTTTCCTACGAGCAGTACTTC.

Points on this clonotype: Since no conserved phenylalanine or tryptophan closes the CDR3, a read error is the likely cause. The genes are TRBV2 and TRBJ1-1, with D tentatively TRBD1 (5 bases). Germline V gene sequence: CDR1 SNHLY, CDR2 FYNNEI. With 0 bases removed from V and 10 bases from J, the gap between germline ends came to 12 bases. CDR3 length equals 13 residues. CDR3 DNA sequence: TGTGCCAGCAGTGAAGCCCCCGGGGCTGGAGCTTTCCTT. Translating it yields CASSEAPGAGAFL.

This clonotype was picked up many times. The chain recombines TRBV7-9 with TRBJ2-1; a weak D match, TRBD2 (5 bases). V shed 5 bases and J shed 5 bases, with 13 bases lying between them. CDR3 length: 14 residues. In germline, CDR1 is SEHNR, CDR2 FQNEAQ (reference sequence). The CDR3 here is CASSPHRENNEQFF. The CDR3 nucleotides are TGTGCCAGCAGCCCCCACCGGGAAAACAATGAGCAGTTCTTC. The full variable domain, rest sourced from reference TRBV7-9 and TRBJ2-1, is DTGVSQNPRHKITKRGQNVTFRCDPISEHNRLYWYRQTLGQGPEFLTYFQNEAQLEKSRLLSDRFSAERPKGSFSTLEIQRTEQGDSAMYLCASSPHRENNEQFFGPGTRLTVL.

The V and J genes are TRBV3-2 and TRBJ2-7; no DNA check was done on the table's D call, TRBD2. TRBV3-2 is annotated as a pseudogene. CDR3 length: 17 amino acids. CDR3 sequence (DNA): TGTGCCAGCAGCCACCGACCGGGACTAGCGGGGGGATCCGAGCAGTACTTC. Translated, it gives CASSHRPGLAGGSEQYF.

The CDR3 nucleotides are TGTGCCAGCAGTTACACCCCCGGAAAGCTGAACACCGGGGAGCTGTTTTTT. Its protein is CASSYTPGKLNTGELFF. V usage is TRBV6-5 and J usage is TRBJ2-2; no definite D call. This CDR3 spans 17 amino acids. The V and J ends lost 2 bases and 1 base respectively, with 14 bases between them. Germline CDR1 MNHEY, CDR2 SVGAGI.

This clonotype was counted at least ten times. This sequence joins TRBV6-2 or TRBV6-3 and TRBJ2-7; TRBD1 might be the D (6 bases). Germline-derived CDR1 and CDR2 are MNHEY and SVGEGT. This CDR3 is 17 amino acids long. V was shortened by 7 bases and J by 2 bases, with 24 bases between the two germline ends. For the CDR3, the DNA is TGTGCCAGCACCCCACCCGTGGGGGCCAACCCCACCTACGAGCAGTACTTC. Protein sequence: CASTPPVGANPTYEQYF.

In regard to this clonotype: The junction and the germline gene differ at one end; a read error may be behind it. This chain connects TRBV6-5 to TRBJ1-2; no clear D. The CDR3 has 13 residues. CDR1 and CDR2 (germline): MNHEY, SVGAGI. CDR3 protein: CASSHGGRYGYAF. The CDR3 DNA reads TGTGCCAGCAGTCACGGCGGGCGTTATGGCTACGCCTTC.

This clonotype has at least ten counts. A much larger clonotype is one base distant, so this may be a read error. The CDR3 region has the DNA TGTGCCAGCAGCATCAATAGCACTCAGCCCCAGCATTTT. This translates into CASSINSTQPQHF. This rearrangement joins TRBV5-5 to TRBJ1-5; D not resolved. Germline CDR1 is SGHKS and CDR2 is YYEKEE (reference sequence). The CDR3 has 13 amino acids.

This clonotype was counted ten times or more. The chain is built from TRBV6-1 and TRBJ2-1; 8 bases line up with TRBD1. This CDR3 contains 14 residues. CDR1 MNHNS and CDR2 SASEGT come from the germline V gene. Trimming at V came to 3 bases and at J to 6 bases, leaving 4 bases not matched to a gene. CDR3 in DNA: TGTGCCAGCAGTGACGCAGGGGGCCCCAATGAGCAGTTCTTC. Protein product: CASSDAGGPNEQFF.

Turning to this clonotype: In this CDR3 the conserved last residue, phenylalanine or tryptophan, is missing, so a read error is likely. This chain joins TRBV7-8 and TRBJ1-6; TRBD1 might be the D (6 bases). Germline CDR1 is SGHVS and CDR2 is FQNEAQ. This CDR3 has 13 residues. The CDR3 spells CACRIQGSGPLHL. The CDR3 DNA is TGTGCCTGCAGAATACAGGGTTCTGGACCCCTCCACCTT.

Comments on this clonotype: The limits of the CDR3 on the DNA are not certain, so only TCRdb's listed CDR3 is given. V gene TRBV12-3 or TRBV12-4 combines with J gene TRBJ2-5; TRBD2, the table's D call, was not compared with the DNA. Termini included, the CDR3 measures 24 amino acids. CDR3 protein: CASSTETAKGYTFGSGTSVKTQYF.

V is TRBV10-3 and J is TRBJ1-5; D ambiguous. This CDR3 spans 12 amino acids. Germline lookup yields CDR1 ENHRY and CDR2 SYGVKD. The V end was cut by 6 bases, the J end by 14 bases, with 17 bases between. CDR3 DNA sequence: TGTGCCATCAGCCCTAGCGGCAGCTACGAGCATTTT. This gives the protein CAISPSGSYEHF.

This clonotype was seen many times. The chain uses TRBV6-1 and TRBJ2-1; 8 nucleotides align to TRBD1. With V trimmed by 2 bases and J by 0 bases, 3 bases remained unmatched. This CDR3 has 16 amino acids. Germline lookup yields CDR1 MNHNS and CDR2 SASEGT. CDR3 loop: CASSETGTGSYNEQFF. CDR3 nucleotide sequence: TGTGCCAGCAGTGAAACCGGGACAGGCTCCTACAATGAGCAGTTCTTC.

In its sample, this clonotype was seen once. V is TRBV20-1 and J is TRBJ1-3; a weak D match, TRBD1 (5 bases). V was trimmed by 3 bases and J by 0 bases, leaving 15 bases between them. The length of the CDR3 is 16 residues. Germline loops: CDR1 DFQATT, CDR2 SNEGSKA (reference sequence). The CDR3 nucleotides are TGCAGTGCTAGGGGACGGGACGCCGGCTCTGGAAACACCATATATTTT. Translation: CSARGRDAGSGNTIYF.

The chain links TRBV19 to TRBJ1-5, with D hard to call. Germline V gene lookup returns CDR1 LNHDA and CDR2 SQIVND (reference sequence). V was clipped by 4 bases and J by 2 bases, with 6 bases between them. The CDR3 loop spans 13 amino acids. CDR3 residues: CASSRVGNQPQHF. CDR3 DNA: TGTGCCAGTAGTAGGGTGGGCAATCAGCCCCAGCATTTT. Drawing the rest from reference TRBV19 and TRBJ1-5, the complete variable domain is DGGITQSPKYLFRKEGQNVTLSCEQNLNHDAMYWYRQDPGQGLRLIYYSQIVNDFQKGDIAEGYSVSREKKESFPLTVTSAQKNPTAFYLCASSRVGNQPQHFGDGTRLSIL.

This chain links TRBV6-1 with TRBJ1-4, with a tentative D call TRBD1 (6 bases). The CDR3 spans 16 residues. Germline CDR1 and CDR2: MNHNS and SASEGT. V lost 4 bases and J lost 0, with 12 bases in between. The CDR3 sequence is CASSVAGTSTNEKLFF. For the CDR3, the DNA is TGTGCCAGCAGTGTAGCCGGGACATCAACTAATGAAAAACTGTTTTTT.

This clonotype was recorded at least ten times. The chain links TRBV6-2 or TRBV6-3 to TRBJ2-3; D perhaps matches TRBD1 (6 bases). The CDR3 sequence is 13 residues long. V was clipped by 11 bases and J by 4 bases, with 16 bases between them. Germline V gene data show CDR1 as MNHEY and CDR2 as SVGEGT. The CDR3 spells CAGRFTGSDTQYF. In nucleotides, the CDR3 is TGTGCCGGGAGATTTACAGGGTCAGATACGCAGTATTTT.

The gene calls are TRBV20-1 and TRBJ2-3; D remains ambiguous. Trimming left V 7 bases short and J 4 bases short, with 15 bases between. CDR3 length equals 13 residues. The germline gives CDR1 DFQATT, CDR2 SNEGSKA (reference sequence). CDR3 protein: CSVGRGFADTQYF. In DNA form, the CDR3 reads TGCAGTGTGGGCCGAGGATTCGCAGATACGCAGTATTTT.

The J gene is TRBJ1-2, the V gene TRBV19; no definite D call. The CDR3 is made up of 15 amino acids. Germline loops: CDR1 LNHDA, CDR2 SQIVND (reference sequence). V was cut by 5 bases and J by 4 bases, with 17 bases left in between. DNA of the CDR3: TGTGCCAGTAGTTTCCCCCGTTCACTCTTCTATGGCTACACCTTC. Its protein is CASSFPRSLFYGYTF.

This clonotype was recorded many times. The chain recombines TRBV6-5 with TRBJ1-5; no clear D gene. Germline CDR1 and CDR2: MNHEY and SVGAGI. V dropped 5 bases and J dropped 4 bases, with 12 bases sitting between them. The length of the CDR3 is 14 residues. CDR3 bases: TGTGCCAGCAGTGGTGGGAGGTGTAATCAGCCCCAGCATTTT. Its translation is CASSGGRCNQPQHF.

This clonotype was detected only a few times. The CDR3 nucleotides read TGTGCCAGCAGTTCTCGGGACAGGGTGACGAGCTCCTACAATGAGCAGTTCTTC. This sequence encodes CASSSRDRVTSSYNEQFF. The chain joins TRBV27 to TRBJ2-1; TRBD1 aligns across 9 bases. The CDR3 runs to 18 residues. V lost 4 bases, J lost 0 bases, and 10 bases stayed unmatched. Germline CDR1 and CDR2: MNHEY and SMNVEV (reference sequence).

In its sample, this clonotype was seen many times. V usage is TRBV20-1 and J usage is TRBJ2-5; 7 bases match TRBD1. Losses at the gene ends were 0 bases for V and 5 bases for J; bases not matched to a gene: 9. CDR1 and CDR2 (germline): DFQATT, SNEGSKA (reference sequence). The CDR3 has 15 residues. The CDR3 nucleotides are TGCAGTGCTAGAGATGCGCAGGGGGACCGGGAGACCCAGTACTTC. It yields the protein CSARDAQGDRETQYF.

Points on this clonotype: At one of its ends the junction is not consistent with the germline gene, which may arise from a read error. This chain connects TRBV20-1 to TRBJ1-2, with D possibly TRBD1 on 5 matching bases. This CDR3 has 14 amino acids. The germline gives CDR1 DFQATT, CDR2 SNEGSKA (reference sequence). The CDR3 region is CSARELGGGAGHTF. The CDR3 nucleotides are TGCAGTGCTAGAGAGTTGGGGGGAGGGGCTGGCCACACCTTC.

This clonotype was recorded at least ten times. V and J are TRBV19 and TRBJ2-5; 7 bases map to TRBD2. The germline CDR1 and CDR2 sequences are LNHDA and SQIVND (reference sequence). Germline trimming cut 6 bases from V and 9 bases from J; bases unmatched to any gene: 4. This CDR3 is 11 amino acids long. The CDR3 DNA reads as TGTGCCAGTAGCCGTGGGGGGGCCCAGTACTTC. Translating gives CASSRGGAQYF.

As DNA, the CDR3 is TGTGCCAGCAGCTTAGCTAGCGTGGGTACAGATACGCAGTATTTT. This sequence encodes CASSLASVGTDTQYF. The genes are TRBV11-3 and TRBJ2-3; D possibly corresponds to TRBD2 (6 bases). This CDR3 comprises 15 residues. Per germline, CDR1 SGHNT and CDR2 YENEEA. The ends were cut back, 1 base at V and 3 bases at J, with 11 bases in the middle.

V is TRBV19 and J is TRBJ1-2; a possible D gene is TRBD1 (6 bases). CDR1 is LNHDA and CDR2 is SQIVND in the germline V gene (reference sequence). CDR3 size: 15 residues. With 4 bases removed from V and 4 bases from J, the gap between germline ends came to 16 bases. CDR3 nucleotides: TGTGCCAGTAGTAGGGTGGGGGGCAGCCTCTATGGCTACACCTTC. It specifies CASSRVGGSLYGYTF.